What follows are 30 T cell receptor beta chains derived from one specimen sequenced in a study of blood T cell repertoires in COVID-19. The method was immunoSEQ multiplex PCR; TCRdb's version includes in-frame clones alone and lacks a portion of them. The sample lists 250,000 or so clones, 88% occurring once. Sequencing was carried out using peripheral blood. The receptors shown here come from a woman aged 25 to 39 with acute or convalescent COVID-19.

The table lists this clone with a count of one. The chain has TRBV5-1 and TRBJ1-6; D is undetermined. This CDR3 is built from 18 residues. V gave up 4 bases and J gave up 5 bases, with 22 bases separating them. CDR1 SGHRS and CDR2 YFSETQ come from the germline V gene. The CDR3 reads CASSPRHGRLRDNSPLHF. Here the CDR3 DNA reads TGCGCCAGCAGCCCCCGACACGGACGCCTGCGGGATAATTCACCCCTCCACTTT.

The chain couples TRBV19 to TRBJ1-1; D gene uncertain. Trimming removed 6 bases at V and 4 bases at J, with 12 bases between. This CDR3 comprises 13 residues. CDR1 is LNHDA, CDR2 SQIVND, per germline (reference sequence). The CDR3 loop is CASSTGGFTEAFF. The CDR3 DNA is TGTGCCAGTAGCACTGGAGGGTTCACTGAAGCTTTCTTT.

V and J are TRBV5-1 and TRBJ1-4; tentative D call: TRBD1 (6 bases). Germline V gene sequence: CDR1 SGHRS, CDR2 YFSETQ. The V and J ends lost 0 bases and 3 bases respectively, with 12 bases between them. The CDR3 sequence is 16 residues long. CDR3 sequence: CASSLVWGRANEKLFF. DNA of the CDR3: TGCGCCAGCAGCTTGGTCTGGGGGCGGGCTAATGAAAAACTGTTTTTT.

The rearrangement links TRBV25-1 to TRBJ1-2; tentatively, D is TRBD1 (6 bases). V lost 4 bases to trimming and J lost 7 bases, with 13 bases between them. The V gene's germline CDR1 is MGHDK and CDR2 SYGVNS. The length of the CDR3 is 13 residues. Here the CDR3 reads CASSVGRGIGYTF. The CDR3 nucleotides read TGTGCCAGCAGTGTCGGCAGGGGAATTGGCTACACCTTC.

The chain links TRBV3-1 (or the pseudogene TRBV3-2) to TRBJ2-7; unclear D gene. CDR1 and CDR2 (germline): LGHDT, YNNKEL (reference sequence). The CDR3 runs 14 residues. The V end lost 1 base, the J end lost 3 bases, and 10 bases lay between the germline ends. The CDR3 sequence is CASSQVVGVYEQYF. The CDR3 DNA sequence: TGTGCCAGCAGCCAAGTCGTCGGAGTCTACGAGCAGTACTTC.

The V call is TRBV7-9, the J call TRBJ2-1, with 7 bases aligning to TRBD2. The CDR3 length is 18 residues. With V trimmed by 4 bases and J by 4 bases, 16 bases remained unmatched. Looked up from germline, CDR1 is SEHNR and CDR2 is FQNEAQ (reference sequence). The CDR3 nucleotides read TGTGCCAGCAGCTCCGCGCACCCAAGCGGGATTCGGTACAATGAGCAGTTCTTC. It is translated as CASSSAHPSGIRYNEQFF.

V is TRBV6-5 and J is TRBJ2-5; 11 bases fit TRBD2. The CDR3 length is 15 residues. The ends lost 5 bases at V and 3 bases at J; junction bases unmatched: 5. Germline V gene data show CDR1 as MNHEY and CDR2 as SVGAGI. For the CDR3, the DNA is TGTGCCAGCAGTCAGAATAGCGGGGGGGAAGAGACCCAGTACTTC. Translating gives CASSQNSGGEETQYF.

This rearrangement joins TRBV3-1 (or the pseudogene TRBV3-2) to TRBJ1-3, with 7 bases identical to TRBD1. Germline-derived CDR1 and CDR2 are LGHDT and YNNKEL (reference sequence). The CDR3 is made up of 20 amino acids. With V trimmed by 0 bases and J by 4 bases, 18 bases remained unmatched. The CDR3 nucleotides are TGTGCCAGCAGCCAAGATCGGGAACAGGGGATACTCTCAAGAGGAAACACCATATATTTT. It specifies CASSQDREQGILSRGNTIYF.

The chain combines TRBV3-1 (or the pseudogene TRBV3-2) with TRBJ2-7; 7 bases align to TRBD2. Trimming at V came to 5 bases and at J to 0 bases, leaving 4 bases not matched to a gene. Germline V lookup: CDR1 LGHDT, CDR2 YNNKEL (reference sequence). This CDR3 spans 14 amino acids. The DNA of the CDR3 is TGTGCCAGCAGCTTTGGCGGGAGCTCCTACGAGCAGTACTTC. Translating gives CASSFGGSSYEQYF.

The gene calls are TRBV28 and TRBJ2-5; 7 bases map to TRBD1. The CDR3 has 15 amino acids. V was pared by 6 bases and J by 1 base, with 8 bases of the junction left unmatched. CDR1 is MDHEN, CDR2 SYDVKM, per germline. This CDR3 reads CASSSRQGRQETQYF. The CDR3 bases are TGTGCCAGCAGCTCAAGACAGGGACGCCAAGAGACCCAGTACTTC.

As DNA, the CDR3 is TGTGCCTGGAGTCCAAGGACAGCCTCGAGGGAAAAACTGTTTTTT. The encoded protein is CAWSPRTASREKLFF. The chain couples TRBV30 to TRBJ1-4, with D possibly TRBD1 on 6 matching bases. CDR1 is GTSNPN, CDR2 SVGIG, per germline (reference sequence). Trimming cost V 2 bases and J 8 bases, with 18 bases left between them. This CDR3 contains 15 residues.

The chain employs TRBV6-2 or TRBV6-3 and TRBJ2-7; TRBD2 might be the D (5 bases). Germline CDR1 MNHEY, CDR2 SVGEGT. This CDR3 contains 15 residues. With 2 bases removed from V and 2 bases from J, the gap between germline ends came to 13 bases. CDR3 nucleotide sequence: TGTGCCAGCAGTTACGGTAGCGTCACGGCCTACGAGCAGTACTTC. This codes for CASSYGSVTAYEQYF.

This CDR3 is CASVAGETQYF. The DNA of the CDR3 is TGTGCCAGCGTTGCGGGAGAGACCCAGTACTTC. The V and J genes are TRBV11-2 and TRBJ2-5, with TRBD2 as a possible D gene (5 bases). Trimming left V 8 bases short and J 4 bases short, with 8 bases between. There are 11 residues in the CDR3. Per germline, CDR1 SGHAT and CDR2 FQNNGV.

The CDR3 coding sequence is TGTGCCAGCAGTTACTCGGTAGTTACCTACGAGCAGTACTTC. It is translated as CASSYSVVTYEQYF. V and J are TRBV6-2 or TRBV6-3 and TRBJ2-7; D not resolved. In germline, CDR1 is MNHEY, CDR2 SVGEGT. With 0 bases removed from V and 2 bases from J, the gap between germline ends came to 8 bases. This CDR3 has 14 amino acids.

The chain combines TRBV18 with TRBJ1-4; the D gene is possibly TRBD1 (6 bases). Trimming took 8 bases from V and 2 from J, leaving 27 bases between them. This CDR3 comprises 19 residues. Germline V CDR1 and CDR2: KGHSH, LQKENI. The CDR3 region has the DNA TGTGCCAGCCCTCCCACAAATACAGGGACGGGTGCGACTAATGAAAAACTGTTTTTT. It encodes CASPPTNTGTGATNEKLFF.

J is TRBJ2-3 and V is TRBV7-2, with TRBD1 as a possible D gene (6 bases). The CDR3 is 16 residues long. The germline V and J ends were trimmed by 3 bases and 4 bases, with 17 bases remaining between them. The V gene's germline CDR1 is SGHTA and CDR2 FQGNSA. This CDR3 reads CASSLIGTTIADTQYF. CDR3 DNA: TGTGCCAGCAGCTTGATCGGGACAACGATCGCAGATACGCAGTATTTT. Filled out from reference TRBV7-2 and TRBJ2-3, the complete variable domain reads GAGVSQSPSNKVTEKGKDVELRCDPISGHTALYWYRQSLGQGLEFLIYFQGNSAPDKSGLPSDRFSAERTGGSVSTLTIQRTQQEDSAVYLCASSLIGTTIADTQYFGPGTRLTVL.

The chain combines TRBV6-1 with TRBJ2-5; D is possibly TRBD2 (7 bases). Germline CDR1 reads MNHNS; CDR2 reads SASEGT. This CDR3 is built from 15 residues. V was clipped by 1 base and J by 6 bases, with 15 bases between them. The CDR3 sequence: CASSEEAGRGQTQYF. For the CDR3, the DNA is TGTGCCAGCAGTGAAGAAGCGGGGCGGGGGCAGACCCAGTACTTC.

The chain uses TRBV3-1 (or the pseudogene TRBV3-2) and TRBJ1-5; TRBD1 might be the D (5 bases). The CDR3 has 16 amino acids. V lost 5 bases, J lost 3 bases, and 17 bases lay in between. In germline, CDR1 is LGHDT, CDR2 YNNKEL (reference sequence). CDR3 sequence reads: CASSDRWQGNNQPQHF. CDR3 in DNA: TGTGCCAGCAGCGATAGATGGCAGGGTAACAATCAGCCCCAGCATTTT.

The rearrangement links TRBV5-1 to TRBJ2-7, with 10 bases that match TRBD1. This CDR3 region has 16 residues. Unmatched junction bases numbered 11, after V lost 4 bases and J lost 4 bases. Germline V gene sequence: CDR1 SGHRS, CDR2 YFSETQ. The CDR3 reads CASSPEPGQGRYEQYF. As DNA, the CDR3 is TGCGCCAGCAGCCCTGAGCCGGGACAGGGGAGGTACGAGCAGTACTTC.

DNA for the CDR3: TGTGCCAGCAGTTACTTAGCGGGGGACTCTGGGGCCAACGTCCTGACTTTC. This translates into CASSYLAGDSGANVLTF. The chain recombines TRBV6-2 or TRBV6-3 with TRBJ2-6; 9 bases are a match to TRBD2. Losses at the gene ends were 1 base for V and 0 bases for J; bases not matched to a gene: 1. The CDR3 length is 17 residues. In germline, CDR1 is MNHEY, CDR2 SVGEGT.

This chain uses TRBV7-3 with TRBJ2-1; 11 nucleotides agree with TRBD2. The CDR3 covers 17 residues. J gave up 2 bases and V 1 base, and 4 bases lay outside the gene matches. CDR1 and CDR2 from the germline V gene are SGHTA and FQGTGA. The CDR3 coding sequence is TGTGCCAGCAGCTTAAATCCGGGACTAGCGGCCTACAATGAGCAGTTCTTC. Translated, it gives CASSLNPGLAAYNEQFF.

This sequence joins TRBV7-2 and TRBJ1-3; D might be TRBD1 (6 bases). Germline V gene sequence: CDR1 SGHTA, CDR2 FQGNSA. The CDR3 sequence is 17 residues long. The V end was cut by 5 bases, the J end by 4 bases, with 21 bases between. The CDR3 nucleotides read TGTGCCAGCAGCCAGAGTTCCGGGCTGGGGGCGGGAAACACCATATATTTT. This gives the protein CASSQSSGLGAGNTIYF. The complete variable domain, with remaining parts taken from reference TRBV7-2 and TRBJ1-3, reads GAGVSQSPSNKVTEKGKDVELRCDPISGHTALYWYRQSLGQGLEFLIYFQGNSAPDKSGLPSDRFSAERTGGSVSTLTIQRTQQEDSAVYLCASSQSSGLGAGNTIYFGEGSWLTVV.

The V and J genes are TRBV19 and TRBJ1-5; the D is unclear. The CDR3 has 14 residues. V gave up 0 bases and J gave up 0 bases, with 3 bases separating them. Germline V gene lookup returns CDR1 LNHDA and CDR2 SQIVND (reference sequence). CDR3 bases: TGTGCCAGTAGTATAGACGGTAGCAATCAGCCCCAGCATTTT. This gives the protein CASSIDGSNQPQHF.

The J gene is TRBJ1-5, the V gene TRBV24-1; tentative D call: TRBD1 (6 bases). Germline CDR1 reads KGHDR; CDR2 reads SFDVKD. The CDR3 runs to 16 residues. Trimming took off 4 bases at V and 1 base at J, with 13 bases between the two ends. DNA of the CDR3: TGTGCCACCAGTGACGCAGGGGAGGGAAGCAATCAGCCCCAGCATTTT. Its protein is CATSDAGEGSNQPQHF.

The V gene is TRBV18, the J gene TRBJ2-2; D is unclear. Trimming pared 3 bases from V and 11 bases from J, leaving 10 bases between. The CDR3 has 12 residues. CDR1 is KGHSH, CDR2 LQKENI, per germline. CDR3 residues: CASSPGVRELFF. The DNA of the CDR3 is TGTGCCAGCTCACCGGGCGTTCGTGAGCTGTTTTTT. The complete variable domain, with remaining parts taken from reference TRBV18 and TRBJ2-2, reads NAGVMQNPRHLVRRRGQEARLRCSPMKGHSHVYWYRQLPEEGLKFMVYLQKENIIDESGMPKERFSAEFPKEGPSILRIQQVVRGDSAAYFCASSPGVRELFFGEGSRLTVL.

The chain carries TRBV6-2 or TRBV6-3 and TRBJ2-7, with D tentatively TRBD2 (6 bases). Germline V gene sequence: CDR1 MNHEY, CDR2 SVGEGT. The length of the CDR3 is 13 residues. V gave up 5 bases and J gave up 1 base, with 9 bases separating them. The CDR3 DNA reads TGTGCCAGCAGTCAGACTAGTTCCTACGAGCAGTACTTC. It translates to CASSQTSSYEQYF.

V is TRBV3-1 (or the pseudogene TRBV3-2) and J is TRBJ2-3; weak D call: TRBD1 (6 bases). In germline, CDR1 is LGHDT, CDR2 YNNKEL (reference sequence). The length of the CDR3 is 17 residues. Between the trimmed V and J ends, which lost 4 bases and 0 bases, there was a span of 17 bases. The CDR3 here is CASSRSTDRSSTDTQYF. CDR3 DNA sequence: TGTGCCAGCAGCCGTTCCACGGACAGATCTAGCACAGATACGCAGTATTTT.

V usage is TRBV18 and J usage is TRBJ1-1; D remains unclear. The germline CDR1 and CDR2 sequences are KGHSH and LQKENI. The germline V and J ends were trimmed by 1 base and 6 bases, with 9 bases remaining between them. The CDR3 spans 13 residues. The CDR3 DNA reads TGTGCCAGCTCACCACGGGCAGACCCTGAAGCTTTCTTT. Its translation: CASSPRADPEAFF.

For the CDR3, the DNA is TGTGCCTGGAGTGTCGACAGGGGCTATTCACCCCTCCACTTT. As protein: CAWSVDRGYSPLHF. The chain has TRBV30 and TRBJ1-6; 8 bases line up with TRBD1. The germline CDR1 and CDR2 sequences are GTSNPN and SVGIG (reference sequence). The CDR3 covers 14 residues. Trimming cost V 0 bases and J 8 bases; bases outside gene matches: 3.

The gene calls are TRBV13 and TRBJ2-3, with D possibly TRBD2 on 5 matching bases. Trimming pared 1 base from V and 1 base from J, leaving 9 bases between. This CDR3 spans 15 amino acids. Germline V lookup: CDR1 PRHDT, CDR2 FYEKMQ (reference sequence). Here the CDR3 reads CASSLDGDGTDTQYF. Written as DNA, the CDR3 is TGTGCCAGCAGCTTAGACGGGGATGGCACAGATACGCAGTATTTT.